A selection of T cell receptor beta chains follows, all from one sample in a study of T cells in Graves' hyperthyroidism and ophthalmopathy. TCRdb redid the calling of the multiplex PCR reads with MiXCR, one entry per CDR3 protein. The sample carries 610,000 or so distinct CDR3 sequences, 46% recorded once. Sequences were obtained from peripheral blood or thyroid tissue (not recorded which). All receptors come from a woman aged 18-35 years with Graves' hyperthyroidism. Each CDR3 is given with its conserved first and last residue. D genes are given only for firm matches. Only some rows state a clone size, as once, few, many or a class for expanded clones.

j_call	d_call	clone_size	v_call	cdr3_aa	cdr3_nt
TRBJ1-4	NA	NA	TRBV20-1	CSARRGNRVNEKLFF	TGCAGTGCTAGGAGAGGGAACAGGGTCAATGAAAAACTGTTTTTT
TRBJ2-2	TRBD1	NA	TRBV28	CASSVPTGGPNTGELFF	TGTGCCAGCAGCGTACCCACAGGGGGACCGAACACCGGGGAGCTGTTTTTT
TRBJ2-7	NA	many	TRBV11-1	CASSLERTSYEQYF	TGTGCCAGCAGCTTAGAGCGGACCTCCTACGAGCAGTACTTC
TRBJ2-5	NA	many	TRBV12-5	CASGLVAGVETQYF	TGTGCTAGTGGTTTGGTGGCAGGGGTAGAGACCCAGTACTTC
TRBJ2-1	NA	NA	TRBV7-8	CASSQRFPSYNEQFF	TGTGCCAGCAGCCAAAGGTTTCCCTCCTACAATGAGCAGTTCTTC
TRBJ1-2	NA	many	TRBV24-1	CATSDEDGPGDYGYTF	TGTGCCACCAGTGACGAAGACGGCCCGGGGGACTATGGCTACACCTTC
TRBJ2-1	NA	NA	TRBV15	CATRVEVARNEQFF	TGTGCCACCAGAGTAGAGGTTGCGAGGAATGAGCAGTTCTTC
TRBJ1-2	NA	many	TRBV6-5	CASSYAQGSYGYTF	TGTGCCAGCAGTTACGCCCAGGGCTCCTATGGCTACACCTTC
TRBJ1-2	NA	many	TRBV6-6	CASSLLRDEGGYTF	TGTGCCAGCAGTTTGCTTAGGGACGAGGGCGGCTACACCTTC
TRBJ2-7	TRBD2	NA	TRBV7-9	CASSLASTGTSVTEQYF	TGTGCCAGCAGCTTAGCGTCCACTGGGACTAGCGTTACCGAGCAGTACTTC
TRBJ1-6	NA	many	TRBV7-9	CASSPANSPLHF	TGTGCCAGCTCCCCCGCTAATTCACCCCTCCACTTT
TRBJ2-5	NA	NA	TRBV24-1	CATSDFGPQETQYF	TGTGCCACCAGTGATTTTGGGCCCCAAGAGACCCAGTACTTC
TRBJ2-3	NA	NA	TRBV12-3/TRBV12-4	CASSYWVADTQYF	TGTGCCAGCAGCTATTGGGTGGCAGATACGCAGTATTTT
TRBJ1-1	NA	NA	TRBV6-4	CASKAGPGESGTEAFF	TGTGCCAGCAAGGCCGGACCTGGGGAGAGTGGCACTGAAGCTTTCTTT
TRBJ1-2	TRBD1	many	TRBV14	CASSQTGASYTF	TGTGCCAGCAGCCAAACAGGGGCGAGCTACACCTTC